The clone carrying this T cell receptor beta chain has more than one count but fewer than ten. These data come from a study of T cells in Graves' hyperthyroidism and ophthalmopathy. Researchers took RNA transcripts and amplified the TCR beta CDR3 regions from them. When the TCR CDR3 underwent first-round RT-PCR, the HTBI primer set was used. A single record per CDR3 protein comes from TCRdb applying MiXCR to the multiplex PCR reads. The data show roughly 380,000 distinct CDR3 sequences, with about 13% seen just once and around 21% held by the top ten. Sequencing was carried out using blood. This TCR came from a man younger than 45 with Graves' hyperthyroidism that later progressed to Graves' ophthalmopathy.

DNA of the CDR3: TGTGCCAGCAGCAGGACAGCCGCAACTAATGAAAAACTGTTTTTT. Its translation: CASSRTAATNEKLFF. This chain connects TRBV7-2 to TRBJ1-4, with D tentatively TRBD1 (6 bases). Per germline, CDR1 SGHTA and CDR2 FQGNSA. The V end was cut by 5 bases, the J end by 0 bases, with 10 bases between. The CDR3 is made up of 15 amino acids.